This T cell receptor beta chain was observed in a study of radiotherapy plus CTLA-4 blockade in lung cancer. Turning to the study itself: Among patients, approximately 19% showed objective responses, and 31% had disease control.

Regarding this clone: Antigen specificity is unknown.

Points from the study as a whole: In blood, tumor-derived TCR clones expanded after radiotherapy plus ipilimumab.

Measured with immunoSEQ multiplex PCR; TCRdb has only the in-frame clones, and not every one. Of tens of thousands of clones in the sample, over 60% were seen once. The CDR3 covers 13 residues. Trimming removed 5 bases from V and 10 bases from J; junction bases left unmatched: 0. Per germline, CDR1 MNHEY and CDR2 SVGAGI. Ipilimumab CTLA-4 blockade and focal radiation were given to patients with chemo-refractory metastatic non-small-cell lung cancer. This TCR derives from a human donor with non-small cell lung cancer who had stable disease on radiotherapy plus ipilimumab. This sample comprised peripheral blood, obtained from a patient treated with radiotherapy plus ipilimumab. The chain uses TRBV6-5 and TRBJ1-6, with 12 bases lining up with TRBD1. In DNA, the CDR3 is TGTGCCAGCAGTGGGACAGGGGGCTCACCCCTCCACTTT. It encodes CASSGTGGSPLHF.